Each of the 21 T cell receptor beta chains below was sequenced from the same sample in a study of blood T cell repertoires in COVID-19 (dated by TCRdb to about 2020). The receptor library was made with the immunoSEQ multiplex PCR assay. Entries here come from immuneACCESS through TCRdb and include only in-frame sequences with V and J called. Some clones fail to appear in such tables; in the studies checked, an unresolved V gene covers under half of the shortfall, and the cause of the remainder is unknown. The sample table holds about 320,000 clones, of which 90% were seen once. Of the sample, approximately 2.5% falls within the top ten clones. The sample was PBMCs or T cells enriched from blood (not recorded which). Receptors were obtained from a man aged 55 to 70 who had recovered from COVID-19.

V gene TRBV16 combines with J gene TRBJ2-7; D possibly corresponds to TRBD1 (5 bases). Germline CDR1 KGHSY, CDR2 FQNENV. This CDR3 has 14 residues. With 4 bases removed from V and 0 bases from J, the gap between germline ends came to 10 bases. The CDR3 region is CASSRGSYSYEQYF. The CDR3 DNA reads TGTGCCAGCAGCCGGGGCTCCTACTCCTACGAGCAGTACTTC.

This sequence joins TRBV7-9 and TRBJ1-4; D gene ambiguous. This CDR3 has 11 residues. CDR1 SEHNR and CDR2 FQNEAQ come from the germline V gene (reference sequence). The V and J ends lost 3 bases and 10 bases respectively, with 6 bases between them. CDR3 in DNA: TGTGCCAGCAGCTTGGAGGGAAAACTGTTTTTT. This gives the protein CASSLEGKLFF.

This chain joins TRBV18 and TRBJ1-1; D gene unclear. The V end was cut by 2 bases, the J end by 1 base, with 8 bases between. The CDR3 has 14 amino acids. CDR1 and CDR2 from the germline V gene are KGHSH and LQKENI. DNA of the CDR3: TGTGCCAGCTCACCATCTCCGGGGAACACTGAAGCTTTCTTT. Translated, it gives CASSPSPGNTEAFF.

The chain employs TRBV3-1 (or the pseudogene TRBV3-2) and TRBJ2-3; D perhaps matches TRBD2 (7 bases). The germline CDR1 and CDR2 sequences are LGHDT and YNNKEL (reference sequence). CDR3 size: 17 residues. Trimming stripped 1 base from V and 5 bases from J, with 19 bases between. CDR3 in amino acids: CASSQVWGGLLGDTQYF. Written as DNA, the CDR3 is TGTGCCAGCAGCCAAGTGTGGGGGGGCCTCCTCGGAGATACGCAGTATTTT.

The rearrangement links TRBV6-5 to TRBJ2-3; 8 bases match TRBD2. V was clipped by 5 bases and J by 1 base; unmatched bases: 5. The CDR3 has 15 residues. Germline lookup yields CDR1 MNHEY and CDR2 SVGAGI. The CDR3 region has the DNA TGTGCCAGCAGTAAACAAGCGGGGGGCACAGATACGCAGTATTTT. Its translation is CASSKQAGGTDTQYF.

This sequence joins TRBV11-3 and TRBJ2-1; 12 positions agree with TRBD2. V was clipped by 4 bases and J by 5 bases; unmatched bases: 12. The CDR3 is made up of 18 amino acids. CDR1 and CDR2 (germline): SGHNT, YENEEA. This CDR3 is CASSSNQGLAGYHNEQFF. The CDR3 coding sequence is TGTGCCAGCAGCTCCAACCAAGGACTAGCGGGATATCACAATGAGCAGTTCTTC.

The CDR3, as DNA: TGTGCCAGCAGTGAACAAGGGCTAGCGTACACAGATACGCAGTATTTT. Its translation is CASSEQGLAYTDTQYF. The rearrangement links TRBV2 to TRBJ2-3; D might be TRBD2 (6 bases). The CDR3 is 16 residues long. Germline CDR1 is SNHLY and CDR2 is FYNNEI. V was trimmed by 2 bases and J by 2 bases, leaving 14 bases between them.

The CDR3 reads CASSLEFGQGADNEQFF. The CDR3 DNA is TGTGCCAGCAGCTTAGAATTTGGACAGGGGGCCGACAATGAGCAGTTCTTC. V gene TRBV13 combines with J gene TRBJ2-1, with TRBD1 matching over 11 bases. The CDR3 spans 17 residues. Germline V gene lookup returns CDR1 PRHDT and CDR2 FYEKMQ (reference sequence). The V gene end was trimmed by 1 base and the J gene end by 5 bases; junction bases not matched to a gene: 7. The full variable domain, with the rest looked up from reference TRBV13 and TRBJ2-1, is AAGVIQSPRHLIKEKRETATLKCYPIPRHDTVYWYQQGPGQDPQFLISFYEKMQSDKGSIPDRFSAQQFSDYHSELNMSSLELGDSALYFCASSLEFGQGADNEQFFGPGTRLTVL.

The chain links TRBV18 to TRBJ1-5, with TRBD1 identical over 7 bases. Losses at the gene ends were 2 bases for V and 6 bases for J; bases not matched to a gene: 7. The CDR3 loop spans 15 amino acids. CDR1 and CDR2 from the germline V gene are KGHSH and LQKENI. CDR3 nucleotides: TGTGCCAGCTCACCAGCGACAGGGTTTAGTCAGCCCCAGCATTTT. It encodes CASSPATGFSQPQHF.

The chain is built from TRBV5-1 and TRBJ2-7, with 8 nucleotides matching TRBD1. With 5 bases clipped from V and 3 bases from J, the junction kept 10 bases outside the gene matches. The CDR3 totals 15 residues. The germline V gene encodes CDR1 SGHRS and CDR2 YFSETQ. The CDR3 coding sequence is TGCGCCAGCAGACGGGACAGGTCAGTCTACTACGAGCAGTACTTC. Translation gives CASRRDRSVYYEQYF.

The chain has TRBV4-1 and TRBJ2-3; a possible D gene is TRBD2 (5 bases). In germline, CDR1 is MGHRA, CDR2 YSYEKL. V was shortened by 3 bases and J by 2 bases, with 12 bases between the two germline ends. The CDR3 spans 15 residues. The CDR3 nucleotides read TGCGCCAGCAGCCAGTTCACGGGGATCACAGATACGCAGTATTTT. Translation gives CASSQFTGITDTQYF.

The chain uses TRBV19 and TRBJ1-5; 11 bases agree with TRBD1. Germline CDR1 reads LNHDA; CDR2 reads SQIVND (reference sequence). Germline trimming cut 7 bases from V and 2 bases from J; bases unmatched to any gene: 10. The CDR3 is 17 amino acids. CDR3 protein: CASMGGQGAWGNQPQHF. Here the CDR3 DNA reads TGTGCCAGTATGGGTGGACAGGGGGCATGGGGCAATCAGCCCCAGCATTTT.

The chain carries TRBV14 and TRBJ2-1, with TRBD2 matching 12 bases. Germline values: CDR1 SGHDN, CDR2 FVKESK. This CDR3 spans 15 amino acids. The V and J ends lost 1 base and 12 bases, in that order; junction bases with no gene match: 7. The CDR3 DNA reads TGTGCCAGCAGCCAAGGTCTAGCGGGAGGGACCAGGCAGTTCTTC. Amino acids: CASSQGLAGGTRQFF.

CDR3 sequence (DNA): TGCAGCGCCGGGGACAGGAACAATGAGCAGTTCTTC. Translation: CSAGDRNNEQFF. V and J are TRBV29-1 and TRBJ2-1; 8 bases agree with TRBD1. After removal of 7 bases from V and 5 bases from J, the junction contained 4 bases not matched to a gene. The germline V gene has CDR1 SQVTM and CDR2 ANQGSEA. CDR3 length equals 12 residues.

This CDR3 is CASRWGAGGKLFF. CDR3 bases: TGTGCCAGCAGATGGGGGGCGGGAGGAAAACTGTTTTTT. The chain has TRBV6-5 and TRBJ1-4, with D perhaps TRBD1 (6 bases). Germline V gene lookup returns CDR1 MNHEY and CDR2 SVGAGI. The CDR3 has 13 residues. Trimming shortened V by 6 bases and J by 10 bases, and 15 bases separated the two germline ends.

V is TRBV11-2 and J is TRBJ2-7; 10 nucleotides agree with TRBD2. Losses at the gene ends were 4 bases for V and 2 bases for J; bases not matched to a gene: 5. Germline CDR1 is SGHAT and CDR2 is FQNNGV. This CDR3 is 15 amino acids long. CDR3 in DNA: TGTGCCAGCAGCTGGGGACTAGCGAAAACCTACGAGCAGTACTTC. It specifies CASSWGLAKTYEQYF.

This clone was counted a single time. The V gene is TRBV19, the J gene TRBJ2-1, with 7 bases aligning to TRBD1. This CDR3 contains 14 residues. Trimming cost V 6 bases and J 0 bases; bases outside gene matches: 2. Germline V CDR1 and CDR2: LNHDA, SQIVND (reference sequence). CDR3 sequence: CASSRTGSYNEQFF. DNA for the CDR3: TGTGCCAGTAGCAGGACAGGCTCCTACAATGAGCAGTTCTTC.

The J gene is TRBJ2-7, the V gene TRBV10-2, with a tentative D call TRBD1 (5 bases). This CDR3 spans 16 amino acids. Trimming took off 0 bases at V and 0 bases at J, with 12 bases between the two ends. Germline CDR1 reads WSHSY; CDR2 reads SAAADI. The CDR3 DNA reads TGCGCCAGCAGTGAGTCCCAGGGAAGTAGCTCCTACGAGCAGTACTTC. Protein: CASSESQGSSSYEQYF.

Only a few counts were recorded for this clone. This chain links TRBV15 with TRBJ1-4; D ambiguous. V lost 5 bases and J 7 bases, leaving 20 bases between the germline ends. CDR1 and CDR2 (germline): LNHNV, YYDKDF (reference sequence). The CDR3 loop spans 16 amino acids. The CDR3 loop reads CATSSHRGAGSEKLFF. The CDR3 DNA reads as TGTGCCACCAGCTCCCACCGGGGTGCTGGGAGTGAAAAACTGTTTTTT.

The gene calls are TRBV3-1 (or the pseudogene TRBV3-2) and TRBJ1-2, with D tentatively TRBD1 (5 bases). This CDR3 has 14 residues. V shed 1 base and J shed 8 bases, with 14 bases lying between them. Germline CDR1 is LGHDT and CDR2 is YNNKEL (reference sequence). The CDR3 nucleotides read TGTGCCAGCAGCCAAGTCTCCAGGGTATTAGGCTACACCTTC. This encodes CASSQVSRVLGYTF.

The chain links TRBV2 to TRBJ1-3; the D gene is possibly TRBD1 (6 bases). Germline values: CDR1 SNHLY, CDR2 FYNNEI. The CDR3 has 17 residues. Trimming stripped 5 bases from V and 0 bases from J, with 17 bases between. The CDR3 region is CASSLGTTKHSGNTIYF. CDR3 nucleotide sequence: TGTGCCAGCAGTCTCGGGACAACTAAACACTCTGGAAACACCATATATTTT.